This T cell receptor beta chain stems from a study of cytomegalovirus exposure and HLA in healthy donors. On this clone: Its matching antigen is unknown.

PCR amplification relied on 60 Vbeta primers (plus 13 Jbeta primers). Repertoires were generated with immunoSEQ multiplex PCR, while TCRdb's copy carries only in-frame clones and drops some. This sample has around 90,000 clones, with 85% found just once. V lost 0 bases and J lost 4; bases outside the gene matches: 9. The CDR3 totals 16 residues. Germline V gives CDR1 SGHRS, CDR2 YFSETQ. Study results and caveats: CMV antigen specificity was confirmed in vitro for a few CMV-associated chains. The productive fraction for most TCR beta V segments was about 90% or about 30% in an earlier analysis. Later, an analysis found that common viral pathogens appeared to be linked with several of the most significant clusters.

The TCR sequence derives from a man in his forties in good health and CMV-seropositive. The sample consisted of PBMCs. This chain connects TRBV5-1 to TRBJ1-2, with 7 bases fitting TRBD1. CDR3 nucleotide sequence: TGCGCCAGCAGCTTGGCCCCAGACAGGGTACTCTATGGCTACACCTTC. Protein: CASSLAPDRVLYGYTF.